This TCR beta chain was sequenced during a study of blood T cell repertoires in COVID-19. Per the germline V gene, CDR1 is SGDLS and CDR2 is YYNGEE. V was trimmed by 0 bases and J by 4 bases, leaving 10 bases between them. CDR3 length: 14 residues. TCRdb's table, derived via immunoSEQ multiplex PCR, lists solely in-frame clones and lacks some. Here the sample spans about 360,000 clones, about 88% being singletons. Sequenced material: peripheral blood. J is TRBJ1-2 and V is TRBV9; tentatively, D is TRBD1 (6 bases). This sequence was found in a human donor in a cohort sampled during active COVID-19. Here the CDR3 DNA reads TGTGCCAGCAGCGTAGGTGGGGGCGCCTATGGCTACACCTTC. Translation: CASSVGGGAYGYTF.